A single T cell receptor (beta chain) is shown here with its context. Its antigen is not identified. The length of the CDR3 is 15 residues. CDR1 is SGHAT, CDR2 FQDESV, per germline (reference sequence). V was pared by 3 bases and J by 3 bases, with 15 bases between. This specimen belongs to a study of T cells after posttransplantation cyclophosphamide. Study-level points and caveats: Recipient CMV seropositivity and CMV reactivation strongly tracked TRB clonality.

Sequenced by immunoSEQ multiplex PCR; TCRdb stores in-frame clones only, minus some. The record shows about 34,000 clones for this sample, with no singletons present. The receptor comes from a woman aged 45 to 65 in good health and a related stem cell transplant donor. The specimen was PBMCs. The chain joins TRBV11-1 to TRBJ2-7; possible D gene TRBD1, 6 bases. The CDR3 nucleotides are TGTGCCAGCAGCTTGGCCAGGGACATCGTCTACGAGCAGTACTTC. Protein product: CASSLARDIVYEQYF. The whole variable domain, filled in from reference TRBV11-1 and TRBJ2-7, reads EAEVAQSPRYKITEKSQAVAFWCDPISGHATLYWYRQILGQGPELLVQFQDESVVDDSQLPKDRFSAERLKGVDSTLKIQPAELGDSAMYLCASSLARDIVYEQYFGPGTRLTVT.